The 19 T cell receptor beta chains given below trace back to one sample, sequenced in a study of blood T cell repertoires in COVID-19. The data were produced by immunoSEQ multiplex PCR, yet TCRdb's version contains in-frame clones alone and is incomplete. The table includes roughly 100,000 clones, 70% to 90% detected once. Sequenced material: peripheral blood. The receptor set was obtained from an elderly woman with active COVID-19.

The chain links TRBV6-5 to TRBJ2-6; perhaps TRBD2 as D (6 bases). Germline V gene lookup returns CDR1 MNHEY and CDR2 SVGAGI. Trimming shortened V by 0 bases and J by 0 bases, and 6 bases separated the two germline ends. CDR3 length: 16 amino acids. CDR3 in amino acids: CASSYSAGSGANVLTF. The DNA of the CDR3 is TGTGCCAGCAGTTACTCAGCGGGCTCTGGGGCCAACGTCCTGACTTTC.

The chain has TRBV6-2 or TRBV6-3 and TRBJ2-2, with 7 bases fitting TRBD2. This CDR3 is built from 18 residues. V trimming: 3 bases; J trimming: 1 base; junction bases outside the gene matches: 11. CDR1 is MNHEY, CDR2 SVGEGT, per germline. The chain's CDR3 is CASSYSPPSGKNTGELFF. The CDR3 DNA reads TGTGCCAGCAGTTATTCTCCCCCTAGCGGAAAGAACACCGGGGAGCTGTTTTTT.

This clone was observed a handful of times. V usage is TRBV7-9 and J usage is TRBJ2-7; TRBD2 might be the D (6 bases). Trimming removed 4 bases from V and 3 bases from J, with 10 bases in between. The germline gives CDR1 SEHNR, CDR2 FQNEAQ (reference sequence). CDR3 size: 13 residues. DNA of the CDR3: TGTGCCAGCAGCTCGACTAGTCGCTACGAGCAGTACTTC. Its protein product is CASSSTSRYEQYF.

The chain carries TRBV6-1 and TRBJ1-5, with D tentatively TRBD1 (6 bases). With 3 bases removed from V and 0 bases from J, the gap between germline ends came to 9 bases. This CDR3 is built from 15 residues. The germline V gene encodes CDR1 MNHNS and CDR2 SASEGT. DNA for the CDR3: TGTGCCAGCAGTGACACAGGGTATAGCAATCAGCCCCAGCATTTT. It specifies CASSDTGYSNQPQHF.

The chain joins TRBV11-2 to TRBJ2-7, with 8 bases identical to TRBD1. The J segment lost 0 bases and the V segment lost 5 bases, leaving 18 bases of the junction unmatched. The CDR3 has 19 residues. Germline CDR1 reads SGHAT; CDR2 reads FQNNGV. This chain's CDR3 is CASSAPVTGVHGGSYEQYF. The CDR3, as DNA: TGTGCCAGCAGCGCCCCAGTGACAGGGGTACATGGAGGCTCCTACGAGCAGTACTTC. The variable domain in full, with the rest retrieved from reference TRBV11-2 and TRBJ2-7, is EAGVAQSPRYKIIEKRQSVAFWCNPISGHATLYWYQQILGQGPKLLIQFQNNGVVDDSQLPKDRFSAERLKGVDSTLKIQPAKLEDSAVYLCASSAPVTGVHGGSYEQYFGPGTRLTVT.

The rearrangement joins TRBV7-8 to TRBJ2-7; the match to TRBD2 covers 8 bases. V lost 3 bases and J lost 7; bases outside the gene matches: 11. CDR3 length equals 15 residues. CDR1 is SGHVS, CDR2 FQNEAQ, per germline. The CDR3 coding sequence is TGTGCCAGCAGCTTTGGTCGGACCTCGGGAGGGGAGCAGTACTTC. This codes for CASSFGRTSGGEQYF.

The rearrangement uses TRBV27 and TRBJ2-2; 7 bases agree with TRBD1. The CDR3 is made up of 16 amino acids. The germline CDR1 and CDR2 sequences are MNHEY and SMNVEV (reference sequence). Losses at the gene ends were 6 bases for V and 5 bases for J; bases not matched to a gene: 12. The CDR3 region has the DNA TGTGCCAGCAGACCAGCAGGGACAGTAGGGACCGGGGAGCTGTTTTTT. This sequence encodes CASRPAGTVGTGELFF.

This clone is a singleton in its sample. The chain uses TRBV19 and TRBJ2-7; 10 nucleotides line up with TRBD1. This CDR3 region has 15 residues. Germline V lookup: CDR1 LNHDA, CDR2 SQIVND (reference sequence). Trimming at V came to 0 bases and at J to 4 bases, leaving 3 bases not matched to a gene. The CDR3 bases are TGTGCCAGTAGTATAGATCTGGGACAGGGGTACGAGCAGTACTTC. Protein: CASSIDLGQGYEQYF.

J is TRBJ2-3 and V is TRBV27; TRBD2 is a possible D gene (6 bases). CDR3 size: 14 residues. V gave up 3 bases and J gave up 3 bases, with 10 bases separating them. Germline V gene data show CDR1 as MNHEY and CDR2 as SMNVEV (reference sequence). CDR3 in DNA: TGTGCCAGCAGTTTTAGTCGGGGGACAGATACGCAGTATTTT. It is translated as CASSFSRGTDTQYF.

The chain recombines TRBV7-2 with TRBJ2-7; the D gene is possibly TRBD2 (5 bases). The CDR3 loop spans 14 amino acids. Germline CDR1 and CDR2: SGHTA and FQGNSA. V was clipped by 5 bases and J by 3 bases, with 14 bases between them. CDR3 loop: CASSLDYLSYEQYF. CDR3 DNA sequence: TGTGCCAGCAGCCTAGACTACCTTAGCTACGAGCAGTACTTC.

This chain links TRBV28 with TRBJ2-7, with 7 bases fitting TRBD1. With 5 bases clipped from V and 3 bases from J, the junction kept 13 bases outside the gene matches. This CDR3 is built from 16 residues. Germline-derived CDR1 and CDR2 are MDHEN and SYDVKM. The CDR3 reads CASSTDRQPFFYEQYF. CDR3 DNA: TGTGCCAGCAGTACGGACAGGCAACCTTTCTTCTACGAGCAGTACTTC.

The CDR3 nucleotides are TGTGCCAGCAGCCAAATGGGTCTCGCTGGGGAGAGGGCTGAAGCTTTCTTT. It yields the protein CASSQMGLAGERAEAFF. The chain joins TRBV4-2 to TRBJ1-1; no clear D. The germline V gene encodes CDR1 LGHNA and CDR2 YNFKEQ. CDR3 length equals 17 residues. V was clipped by 2 bases and J by 6 bases, with 22 bases between them.

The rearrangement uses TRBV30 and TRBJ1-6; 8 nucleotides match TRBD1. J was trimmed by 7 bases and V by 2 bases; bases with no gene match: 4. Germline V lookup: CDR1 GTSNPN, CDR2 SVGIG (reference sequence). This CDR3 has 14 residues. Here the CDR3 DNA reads TGTGCCTGGAGTAAAGGACAGGGAAATTCACCCCTCCACTTT. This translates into CAWSKGQGNSPLHF.

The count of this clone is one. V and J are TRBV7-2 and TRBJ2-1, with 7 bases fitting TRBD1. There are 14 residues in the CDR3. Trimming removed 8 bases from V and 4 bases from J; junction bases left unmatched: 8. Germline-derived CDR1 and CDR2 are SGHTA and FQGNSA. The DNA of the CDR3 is TGTGCCAGCGAGCCAGGGGGTTCGTACAATGAGCAGTTCTTC. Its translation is CASEPGGSYNEQFF.

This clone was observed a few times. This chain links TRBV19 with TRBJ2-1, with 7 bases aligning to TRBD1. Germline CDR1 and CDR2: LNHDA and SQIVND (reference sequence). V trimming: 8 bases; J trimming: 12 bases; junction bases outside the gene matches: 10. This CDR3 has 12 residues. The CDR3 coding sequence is TGTGCCAGTGATGACAGGGCTGAGGGGCAGTTCTTC. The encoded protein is CASDDRAEGQFF.

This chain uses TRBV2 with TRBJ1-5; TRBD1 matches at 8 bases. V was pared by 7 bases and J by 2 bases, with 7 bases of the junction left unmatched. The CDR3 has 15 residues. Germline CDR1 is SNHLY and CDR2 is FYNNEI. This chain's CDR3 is CASTLGQGRNQPQHF. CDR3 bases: TGTGCCAGCACCCTAGGACAGGGCCGCAATCAGCCCCAGCATTTT.

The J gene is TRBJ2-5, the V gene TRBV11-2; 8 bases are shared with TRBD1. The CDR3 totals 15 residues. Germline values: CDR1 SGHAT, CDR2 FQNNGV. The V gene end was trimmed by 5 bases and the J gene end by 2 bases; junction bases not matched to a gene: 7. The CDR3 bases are TGTGCCAGCAGCACAGTGGACAGGGAACAAGAGACCCAGTACTTC. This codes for CASSTVDREQETQYF.

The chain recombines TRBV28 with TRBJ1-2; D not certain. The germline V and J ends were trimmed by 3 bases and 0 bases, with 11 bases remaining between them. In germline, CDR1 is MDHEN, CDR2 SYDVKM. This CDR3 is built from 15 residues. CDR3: CASSLTPRANYGYTF. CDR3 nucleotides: TGTGCCAGCAGTTTGACCCCCCGGGCTAACTATGGCTACACCTTC.

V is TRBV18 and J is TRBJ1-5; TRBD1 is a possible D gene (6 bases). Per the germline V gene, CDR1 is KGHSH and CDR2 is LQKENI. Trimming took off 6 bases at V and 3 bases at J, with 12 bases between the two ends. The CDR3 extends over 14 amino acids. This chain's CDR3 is CASSGGAANQPQHF. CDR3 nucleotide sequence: TGTGCCAGCTCGGGGGGGGCCGCCAATCAGCCCCAGCATTTT.